This entry is about one T cell receptor (beta chain). What it binds is unknown. The time point here: pre-treatment baseline. Patients had no prior systemic cancer treatment, immunosuppressants or other active cancers. This entry is derived from a study of blood T cell dynamics during melanoma immunotherapy. About the study: First-line therapy was either pembrolizumab or nivolumab with ipilimumab for metastatic melanoma.

Overall study results and limits: The study could not tell melanoma-specific clones from general immune activation.

Each bulk PBMC sample had roughly 400 ng DNA loaded. Sequencing used immunoSEQ multiplex PCR; TCRdb keeps in-frame clones, though not all of them. The sample lists roughly 10,000 clones; about 88% were seen once. This specimen consisted of blood, obtained from a patient treated with checkpoint blockade. The sequence was collected from a human donor with melanoma.

DNA of the CDR3: TGTGCCAGCAGCTTAATGGCGACCGAGCAGTACTTC. Encoded protein: CASSLMATEQYF. This chain connects TRBV7-2 to TRBJ2-7; no clear D. The CDR3 sequence is 12 residues long. The germline V gene has CDR1 SGHTA and CDR2 FQGNSA. V lost 2 bases and J lost 6, with 8 bases in between.